Each of the 14 T cell receptor beta chains below was sequenced from the same sample in a study of control samples from healthy donors and cancer patients (dated by TCRdb to about 2020). Preparation of the library involved the immunoSEQ multiplex PCR assay. Not all clones reach the TCRdb copy of this immuneACCESS table, which keeps in-frame sequences only. Checked studies attribute under half of the gap to unresolved V genes and leave the rest unexplained. The sample table shows some 78,000 clones, and about 89% are seen once. 7.5% to 8% of the sample is in the top ten clones. The sample consisted of blood. The receptors come from a woman between 55 and 75 years old in good health.

This sequence joins TRBV5-4 and TRBJ2-3; D ambiguous. Germline V gives CDR1 SGHNT, CDR2 YYREEE (reference sequence). The CDR3 is 17 residues long. The V and J ends lost 4 bases and 2 bases respectively, with 20 bases between them. This CDR3 reads CASSPWAPNKITDTQYF. The CDR3 DNA reads as TGTGCCAGCAGCCCCTGGGCCCCCAACAAAATCACAGATACGCAGTATTTT.

V is TRBV7-9 and J is TRBJ1-1, with D unclear. The CDR3 runs 14 residues. Trimming cost V 1 base and J 0 bases, with 6 bases left between them. Germline CDR1 is SEHNR and CDR2 is FQNEAQ (reference sequence). The CDR3 protein is CASSLGQLNTEAFF. CDR3 DNA: TGTGCCAGCAGCTTAGGGCAGTTGAACACTGAAGCTTTCTTT. Drawing the rest from reference TRBV7-9 and TRBJ1-1, the complete variable domain is DTGVSQNPRHKITKRGQNVTFRCDPISEHNRLYWYRQTLGQGPEFLTYFQNEAQLEKSRLLSDRFSAERPKGSFSTLEIQRTEQGDSAMYLCASSLGQLNTEAFFGQGTRLTVV.

The rearrangement joins TRBV28 to TRBJ2-1, with D tentatively TRBD2 (5 bases). V gave up 5 bases and J gave up 9 bases, with 14 bases separating them. CDR3 size: 13 residues. The V gene's germline CDR1 is MDHEN and CDR2 SYDVKM. CDR3 loop: CASSTLRGVEQFF. The CDR3 DNA reads TGTGCCAGCAGTACGCTTCGGGGAGTTGAGCAGTTCTTC.

This chain connects TRBV29-1 to TRBJ2-5; D is ambiguous. The CDR3 extends over 11 amino acids. Trimming left V 4 bases short and J 3 bases short, with 6 bases between. CDR1 is SQVTM, CDR2 ANQGSEA, per germline. The CDR3 here is CSVVKKETQYF. The CDR3 DNA is TGCAGCGTTGTCAAAAAAGAGACCCAGTACTTC. Using reference TRBV29-1 and TRBJ2-5 for the parts outside the CDR3, the full variable domain is SAVISQKPSRDICQRGTSLTIQCQVDSQVTMMFWYRQQPGQSLTLIATANQGSEATYESGFVIDKFPISRPNLTFSTLTVSNMSPEDSSIYLCSVVKKETQYFGPGTRLLVL.

V and J are TRBV18 and TRBJ1-1; D unclear. The germline V and J ends were trimmed by 4 bases and 1 base, with 7 bases remaining between them. The V gene's germline CDR1 is KGHSH and CDR2 LQKENI. The CDR3 consists of 13 residues. This CDR3 reads CASSLRENTEAFF. The CDR3 DNA reads as TGTGCCAGCTCACTGCGCGAGAACACTGAAGCTTTCTTT.

This chain links TRBV7-9 with TRBJ1-2; tentatively, D is TRBD1 (6 bases). Germline values: CDR1 SEHNR, CDR2 FQNEAQ (reference sequence). V was cut by 7 bases and J by 3 bases, with 24 bases left in between. CDR3 length: 17 residues. CDR3 sequence reads: CASNSLLWGRLDYGYTF. The CDR3 DNA reads TGTGCCAGCAACTCGTTGTTATGGGGGCGCCTAGACTATGGCTACACCTTC.

This clone was recorded once. The V gene is TRBV6-5, the J gene TRBJ2-6; TRBD1 is a possible D gene (7 bases). This CDR3 contains 14 residues. V lost 7 bases and J 4 bases, leaving 11 bases between the germline ends. The germline V gene encodes CDR1 MNHEY and CDR2 SVGAGI. In DNA, the CDR3 is TGTGCCAGCATCAGGGGGGTAGGGGCCAACGTCCTGACTTTC. Protein: CASIRGVGANVLTF.

V is TRBV5-1 and J is TRBJ2-2; the match to TRBD1 covers 10 bases. The CDR3 is 15 amino acids. The ends lost 4 bases at V and 6 bases at J; junction bases unmatched: 6. Germline-derived CDR1 and CDR2 are SGHRS and YFSETQ. This CDR3 is CASSGRQGASGELFF. CDR3 coding DNA: TGCGCCAGCAGCGGTAGACAGGGGGCTTCCGGGGAGCTGTTTTTT.

This chain connects TRBV19 to TRBJ1-1; tentatively, D is TRBD1 (6 bases). Germline loops: CDR1 LNHDA, CDR2 SQIVND (reference sequence). The CDR3 covers 14 residues. The V end was cut by 3 bases, the J end by 4 bases, with 12 bases between. The CDR3 is CASSINRDVTEAFF. The DNA for the CDR3 is TGTGCCAGTAGTATTAACAGGGATGTCACTGAAGCTTTCTTT.

The chain links TRBV19 to TRBJ1-1, with no clear D. Germline-derived CDR1 and CDR2 are LNHDA and SQIVND (reference sequence). V gave up 5 bases and J gave up 4 bases, with 11 bases separating them. The CDR3 spans 13 residues. CDR3 coding DNA: TGTGCCAGTAGTCAGCTCGAAGGCACTGAAGCTTTCTTT. Its protein product is CASSQLEGTEAFF.

This chain connects TRBV28 to TRBJ2-1, with D uncertain. Germline V gene sequence: CDR1 MDHEN, CDR2 SYDVKM. The CDR3 covers 13 residues. The germline V and J ends were trimmed by 6 bases and 2 bases, with 8 bases remaining between them. The CDR3: CASSPPTYNEQFF. CDR3 nucleotide sequence: TGTGCCAGCAGCCCCCCCACCTACAATGAGCAGTTCTTC.

The genes are TRBV13 and TRBJ2-3, with a weak D call TRBD1 (6 bases). V lost 4 bases, J lost 0 bases, and 14 bases lay in between. This CDR3 is 16 amino acids long. Germline CDR1 and CDR2: PRHDT and FYEKMQ (reference sequence). The CDR3, as DNA: TGTGCCAGCAGCTCCACCCCGGGACATAGCACAGATACGCAGTATTTT. Amino acid sequence: CASSSTPGHSTDTQYF.

This clone was seen just once. The V and J genes are TRBV6-1 and TRBJ1-1; 7 bases map to TRBD1. The V segment lost 3 bases and the J segment 12 bases; nucleotides outside the gene matches: 16. The CDR3 runs to 15 residues. CDR1 and CDR2 from the germline V gene are MNHNS and SASEGT. The CDR3 DNA sequence: TGTGCCAGCAGTGATCCCACCAGGGGGTTCCGTGGGTCTTTCTTT. Translation gives CASSDPTRGFRGSFF.

V usage is TRBV4-2 and J usage is TRBJ2-7; weak D call: TRBD1 (7 bases). Per germline, CDR1 LGHNA and CDR2 YNFKEQ. The V and J ends lost 4 bases and 0 bases respectively, with 19 bases between them. The CDR3 covers 17 residues. The CDR3 reads CASSRQGGRDHSYEQYF. CDR3 in DNA: TGTGCCAGCAGCCGGCAGGGGGGCCGAGACCACTCCTACGAGCAGTACTTC.